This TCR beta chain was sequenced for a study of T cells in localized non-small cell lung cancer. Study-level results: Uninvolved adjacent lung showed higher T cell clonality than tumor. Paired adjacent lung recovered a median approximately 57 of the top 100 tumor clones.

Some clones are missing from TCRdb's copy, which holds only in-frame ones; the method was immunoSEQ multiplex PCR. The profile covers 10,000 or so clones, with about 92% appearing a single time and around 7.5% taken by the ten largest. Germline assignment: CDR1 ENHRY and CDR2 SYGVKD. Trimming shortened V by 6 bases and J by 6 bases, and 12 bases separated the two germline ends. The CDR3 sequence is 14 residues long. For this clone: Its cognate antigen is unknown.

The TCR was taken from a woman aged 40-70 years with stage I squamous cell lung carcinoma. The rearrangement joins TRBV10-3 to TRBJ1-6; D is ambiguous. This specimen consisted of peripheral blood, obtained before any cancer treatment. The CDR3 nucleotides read TGTGCCATCAGGGGAGCTTCGGGTAATTCACCCCTCCACTTT. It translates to CAIRGASGNSPLHF.